Detailed here is one TCR beta chain. The antigen remains unidentified. There are 13 residues in the CDR3. Trimming shortened V by 5 bases and J by 3 bases, and 10 bases separated the two germline ends. The germline V gene encodes CDR1 MNHEY and CDR2 SVGAGI. The entry originates in a study of cytomegalovirus exposure and HLA in healthy donors. Researchers ran the PCR with 60 Vbeta and 13 Jbeta primers. Clones were sequenced by immunoSEQ multiplex PCR, and TCRdb holds only the in-frame ones, with some missing. The data contain 130,000 or so clones, more than 60% of them singletons. Study conclusions and caveats: One variant, a missense change in DCLRE1C, was linked in a later analysis to TCR beta V- and J-gene trimming. CMV serostatus alone was available as immune exposure information.

Sequenced material: PBMCs. The J gene is TRBJ1-2, the V gene TRBV6-5, with D unresolved. The source of this sequence is a female donor in good health and CMV-seronegative. CDR3 region: CASSLNGYYGYTF. The CDR3 region has the DNA TGTGCCAGCAGTCTAAATGGTTACTATGGCTACACCTTC.